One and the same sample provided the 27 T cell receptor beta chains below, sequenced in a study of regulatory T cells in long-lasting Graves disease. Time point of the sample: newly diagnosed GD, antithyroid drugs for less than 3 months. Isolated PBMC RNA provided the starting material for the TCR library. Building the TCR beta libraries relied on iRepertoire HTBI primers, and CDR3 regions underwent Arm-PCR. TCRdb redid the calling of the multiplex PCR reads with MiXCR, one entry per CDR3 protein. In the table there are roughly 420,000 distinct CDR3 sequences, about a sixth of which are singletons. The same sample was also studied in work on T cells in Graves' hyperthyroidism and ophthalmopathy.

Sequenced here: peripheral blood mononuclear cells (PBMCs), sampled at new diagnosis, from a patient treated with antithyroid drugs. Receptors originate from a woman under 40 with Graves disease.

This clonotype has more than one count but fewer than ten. In DNA, the CDR3 is TGCGCCAGCAGTCCCGAAGCGGGTACAACCGGGGAGCTGTTTTTT. Protein sequence: CASSPEAGTTGELFF. V usage is TRBV10-1 and J usage is TRBJ2-2; weak D call: TRBD2 (6 bases). V lost 5 bases and J 5 bases, leaving 15 bases between the germline ends. The CDR3 is 15 residues long. The germline V gene has CDR1 WNHNN and CDR2 SYGVQD (reference sequence).

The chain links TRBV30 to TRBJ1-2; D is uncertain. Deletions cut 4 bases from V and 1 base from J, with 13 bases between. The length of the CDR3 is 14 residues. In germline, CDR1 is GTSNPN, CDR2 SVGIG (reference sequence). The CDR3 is CAWTLPFGNYGYTF. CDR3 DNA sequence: TGTGCCTGGACCCTACCCTTCGGTAACTATGGCTACACCTTC.

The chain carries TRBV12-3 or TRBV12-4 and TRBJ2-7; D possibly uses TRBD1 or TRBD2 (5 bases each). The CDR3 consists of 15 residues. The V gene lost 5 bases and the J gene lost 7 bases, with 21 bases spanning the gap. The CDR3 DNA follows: TGTGCCAGCAGTCCCCCCGGGGACCTTCCTAGGGAGCAGTACTTC. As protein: CASSPPGDLPREQYF.

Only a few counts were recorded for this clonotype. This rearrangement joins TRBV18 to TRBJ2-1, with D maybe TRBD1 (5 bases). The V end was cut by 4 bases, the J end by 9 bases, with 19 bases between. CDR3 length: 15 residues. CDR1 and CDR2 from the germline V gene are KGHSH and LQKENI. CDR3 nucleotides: TGTGCCAGCTCACTGACGCGTGACCCTAGGGGTGAGCAGTTCTTC. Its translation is CASSLTRDPRGEQFF.

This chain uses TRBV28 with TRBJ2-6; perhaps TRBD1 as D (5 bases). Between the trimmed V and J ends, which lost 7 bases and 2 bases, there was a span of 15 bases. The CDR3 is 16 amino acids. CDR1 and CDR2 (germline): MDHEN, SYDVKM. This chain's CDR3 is CASIQGGQPGANVLTF. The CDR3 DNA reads TGTGCCAGCATCCAGGGTGGACAACCTGGGGCCAACGTCCTGACTTTC.

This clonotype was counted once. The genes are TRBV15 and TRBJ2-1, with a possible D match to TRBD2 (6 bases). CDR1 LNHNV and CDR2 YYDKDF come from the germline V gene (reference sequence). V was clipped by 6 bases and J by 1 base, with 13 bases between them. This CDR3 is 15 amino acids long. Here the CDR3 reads CATRDWRGSYNEQFF. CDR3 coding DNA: TGTGCCACCAGGGACTGGCGGGGATCCTACAATGAGCAGTTCTTC. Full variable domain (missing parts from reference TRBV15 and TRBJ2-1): DAMVIQNPRYQVTQFGKPVTLSCSQTLNHNVMYWYQQKSSQAPKLLFHYYDKDFNNEADTPDNFQSRRPNTSFCFLDIRSPGLGDTAMYLCATRDWRGSYNEQFFGPGTRLTVL.

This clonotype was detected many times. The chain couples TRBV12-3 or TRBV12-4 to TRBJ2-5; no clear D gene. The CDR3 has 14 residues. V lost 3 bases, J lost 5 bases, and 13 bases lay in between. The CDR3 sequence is CASSLNPSGETQYF. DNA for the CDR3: TGTGCCAGCAGTTTGAACCCCTCCGGGGAGACCCAGTACTTC.

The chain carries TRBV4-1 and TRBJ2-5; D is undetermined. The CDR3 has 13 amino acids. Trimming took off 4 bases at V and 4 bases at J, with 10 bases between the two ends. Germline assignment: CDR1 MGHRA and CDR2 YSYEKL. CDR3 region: CASSRGDGETQYF. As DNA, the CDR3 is TGCGCCAGCAGCCGCGGAGATGGAGAGACCCAGTACTTC.

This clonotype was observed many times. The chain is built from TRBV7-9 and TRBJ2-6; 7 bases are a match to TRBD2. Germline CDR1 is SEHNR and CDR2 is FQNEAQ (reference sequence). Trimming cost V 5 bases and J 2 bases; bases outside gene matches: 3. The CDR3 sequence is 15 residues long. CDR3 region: CASSGGLAGANVLTF. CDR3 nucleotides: TGTGCCAGCAGCGGCGGACTAGCTGGGGCCAACGTCCTGACTTTC.

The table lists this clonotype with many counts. The CDR3 DNA follows: TGTGCCAGCAGGGGAAGGCTAGTAGCGGACAATGAGCAGTTCTTC. Translation gives CASRGRLVADNEQFF. The chain carries TRBV6-1 and TRBJ2-1; tentatively, D is TRBD2 (6 bases). This CDR3 is built from 15 residues. Germline CDR1 MNHNS, CDR2 SASEGT. V gave up 6 bases and J gave up 5 bases, with 17 bases separating them.

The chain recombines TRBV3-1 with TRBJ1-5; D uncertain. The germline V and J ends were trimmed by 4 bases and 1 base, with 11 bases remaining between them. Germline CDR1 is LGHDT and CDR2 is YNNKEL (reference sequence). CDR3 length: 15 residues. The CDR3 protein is CASSLSLISNQPQHF. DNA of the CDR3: TGTGCCAGCAGCCTGAGTCTCATAAGCAATCAGCCCCAGCATTTT.

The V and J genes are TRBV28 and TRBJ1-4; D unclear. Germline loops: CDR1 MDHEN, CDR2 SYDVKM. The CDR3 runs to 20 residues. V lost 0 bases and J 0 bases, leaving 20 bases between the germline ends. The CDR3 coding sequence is TGTGCCAGCAGTTTATGGTGGGAAACCCCGGGAAGATCAACTAATGAAAAACTGTTTTTT. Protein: CASSLWWETPGRSTNEKLFF.

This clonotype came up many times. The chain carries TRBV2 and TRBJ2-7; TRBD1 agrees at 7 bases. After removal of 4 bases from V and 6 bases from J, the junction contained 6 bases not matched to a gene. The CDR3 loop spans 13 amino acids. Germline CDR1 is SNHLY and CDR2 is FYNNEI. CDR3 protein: CASSAGQVPEQYF. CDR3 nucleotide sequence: TGTGCCAGCAGTGCCGGACAGGTCCCCGAGCAGTACTTC.

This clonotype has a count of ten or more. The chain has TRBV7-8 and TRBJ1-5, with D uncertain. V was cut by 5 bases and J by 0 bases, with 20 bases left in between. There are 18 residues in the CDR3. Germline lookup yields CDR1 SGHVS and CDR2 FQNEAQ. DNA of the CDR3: TGTGCCAGCAGCCAATCCCCCCGCACCTTATATAGCAATCAGCCCCAGCATTTT. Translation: CASSQSPRTLYSNQPQHF. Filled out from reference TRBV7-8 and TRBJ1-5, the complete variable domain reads GAGVSQSPRYKVAKRGQDVALRCDPISGHVSLFWYQQALGQGPEFLTYFQNEAQLDKSGLPSDRFFAERPEGSVSTLKIQRTQQEDSAVYLCASSQSPRTLYSNQPQHFGDGTRLSIL.

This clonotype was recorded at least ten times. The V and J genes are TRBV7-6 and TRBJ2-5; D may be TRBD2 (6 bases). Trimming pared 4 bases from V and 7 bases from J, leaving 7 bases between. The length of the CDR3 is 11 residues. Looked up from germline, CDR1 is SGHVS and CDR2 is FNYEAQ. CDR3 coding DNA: TGTGCCAGCAGCTCAGCGGGGACCCAGTACTTC. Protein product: CASSSAGTQYF.

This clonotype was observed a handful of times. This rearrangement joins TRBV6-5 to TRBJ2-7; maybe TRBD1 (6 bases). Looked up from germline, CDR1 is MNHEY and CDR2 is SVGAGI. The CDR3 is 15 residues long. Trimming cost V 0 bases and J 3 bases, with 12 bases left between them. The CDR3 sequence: CASSYSMEGGYEQYF. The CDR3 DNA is TGTGCCAGCAGTTACTCGATGGAAGGGGGCTACGAGCAGTACTTC.

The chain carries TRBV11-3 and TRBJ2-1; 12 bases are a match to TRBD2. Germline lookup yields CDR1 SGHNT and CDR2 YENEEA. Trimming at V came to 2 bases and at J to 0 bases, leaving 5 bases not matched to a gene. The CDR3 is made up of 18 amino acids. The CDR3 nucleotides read TGTGCCAGCAGCTTATCCGGGACTAGCGGGTACTCCTACAATGAGCAGTTCTTC. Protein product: CASSLSGTSGYSYNEQFF.

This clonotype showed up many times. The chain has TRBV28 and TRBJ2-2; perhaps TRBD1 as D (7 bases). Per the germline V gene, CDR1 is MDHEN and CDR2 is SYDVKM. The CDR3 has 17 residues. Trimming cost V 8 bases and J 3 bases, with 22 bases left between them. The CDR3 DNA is TGTGCCAGCTGTCACGTCAGGGGGGCTTTTGACACCGGGGAGCTGTTTTTT. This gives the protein CASCHVRGAFDTGELFF. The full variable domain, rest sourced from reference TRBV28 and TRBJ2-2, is DVKVTQSSRYLVKRTGEKVFLECVQDMDHENMFWYRQDPGLGLRLIYFSYDVKMKEKGDIPEGYSVSREKKERFSLILESASTNQTSMYLCASCHVRGAFDTGELFFGEGSRLTVL.

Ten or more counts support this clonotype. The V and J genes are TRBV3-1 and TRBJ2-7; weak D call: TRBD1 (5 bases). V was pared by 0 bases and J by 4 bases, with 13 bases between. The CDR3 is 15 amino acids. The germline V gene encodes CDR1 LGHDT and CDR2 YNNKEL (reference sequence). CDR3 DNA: TGTGCCAGCAGCCAAGAGTATTCAGGGAAGTACGAGCAGTACTTC. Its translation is CASSQEYSGKYEQYF.

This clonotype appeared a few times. The CDR3 DNA follows: TGTGCCAGCAGCTTAGCCGAGGGAAGCAGTGAGCAGTTCTTC. It specifies CASSLAEGSSEQFF. This chain joins TRBV7-6 and TRBJ2-1, with D maybe TRBD2 (5 bases). The CDR3 extends over 14 amino acids. Deletions cut 0 bases from V and 9 bases from J, with 12 bases between. Per germline, CDR1 SGHVS and CDR2 FNYEAQ.

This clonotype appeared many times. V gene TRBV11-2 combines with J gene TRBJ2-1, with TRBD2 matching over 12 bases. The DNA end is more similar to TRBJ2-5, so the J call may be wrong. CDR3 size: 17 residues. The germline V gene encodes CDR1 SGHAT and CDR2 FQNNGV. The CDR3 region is CASSLLLAGGWQETQYF. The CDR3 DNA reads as TGTGCCAGCAGCTTACTGCTAGCGGGAGGGTGGCAAGAGACCCAGTACTTC.

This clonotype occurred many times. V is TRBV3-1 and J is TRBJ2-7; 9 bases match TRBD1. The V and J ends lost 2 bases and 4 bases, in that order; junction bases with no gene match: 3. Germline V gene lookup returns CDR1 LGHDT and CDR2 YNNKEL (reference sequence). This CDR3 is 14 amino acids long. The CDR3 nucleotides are TGTGCCAGCAGCCAAAAGACAGGGGGGTACGAGCAGTACTTC. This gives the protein CASSQKTGGYEQYF.

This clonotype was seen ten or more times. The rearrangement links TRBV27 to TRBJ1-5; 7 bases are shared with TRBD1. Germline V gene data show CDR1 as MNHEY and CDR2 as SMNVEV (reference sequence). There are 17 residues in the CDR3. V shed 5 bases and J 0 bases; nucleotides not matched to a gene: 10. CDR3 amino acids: CASSQGGIAYSNQPQHF. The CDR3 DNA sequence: TGTGCCAGCAGTCAAGGGGGCATAGCATATAGCAATCAGCCCCAGCATTTT.

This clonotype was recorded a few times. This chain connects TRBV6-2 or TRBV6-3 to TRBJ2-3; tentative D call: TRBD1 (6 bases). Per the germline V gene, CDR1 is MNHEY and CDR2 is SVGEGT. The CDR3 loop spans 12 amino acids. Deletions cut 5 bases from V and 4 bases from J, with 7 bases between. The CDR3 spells CASSRQADTQYF. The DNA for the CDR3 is TGTGCCAGCAGTCGACAGGCAGATACGCAGTATTTT.

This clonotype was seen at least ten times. The DNA of the CDR3 is TGTGCCAGCAGACCCTCTAGCGGGAGAACAGATACGCAGTATTTT. The encoded protein is CASRPSSGRTDTQYF. The chain links TRBV28 to TRBJ2-3; 10 nucleotides align to TRBD2. Germline V gene data show CDR1 as MDHEN and CDR2 as SYDVKM. The CDR3 runs to 15 residues. V dropped 6 bases and J dropped 3; count of bases not matched to a gene: 6.

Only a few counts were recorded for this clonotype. The CDR3 coding sequence is TGTGCCAGCGCCGACAGTACCTACAGCTCCTACGAGCAGTACTTC. Protein product: CASADSTYSSYEQYF. The chain joins TRBV19 to TRBJ2-7; maybe TRBD1 (5 bases). The germline V and J ends were trimmed by 9 bases and 0 bases, with 18 bases remaining between them. The CDR3 is 15 residues long. CDR1 and CDR2 (germline): LNHDA, SQIVND (reference sequence).

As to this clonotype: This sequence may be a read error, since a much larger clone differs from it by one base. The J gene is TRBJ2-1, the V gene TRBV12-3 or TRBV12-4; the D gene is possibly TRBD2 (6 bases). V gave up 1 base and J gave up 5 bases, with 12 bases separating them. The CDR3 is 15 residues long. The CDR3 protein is CASSLGLARDNEQFF. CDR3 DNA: TGTGCCAGCAGTTTAGGCCTAGCGCGAGACAATGAGCAGTTCTTC.